This entry features one T cell receptor beta chain sequence. A far larger clone is one base from this, pointing to a likely read error. Genes and germline are mouse. The sequence runs out 1 residue before the end of the CDR3; the remainder is reconstructed from the germline J gene. This sample was included in a study of tissue T cells after allogeneic stem cell transplantation. Assay: immunoSEQ multiplex PCR; the TCRdb copy retains only in-frame clones and omits some. The repertoire consists of around 3,200 clones, with roughly two fifths occurring once and the leading ten covering around 23%. The CDR3 sequence is 13 residues long. Per the germline V gene, CDR1 is MSHET and CDR2 is SYDVDS. Time point of the sample: mouse harvest day 14 after allogeneic transplant. Each mouse received 10^7 T-cell-depleted marrow cells plus 10^6 splenic CD5+ T cells by tail vein.

The V call is TRBV29, the J call TRBJ1-2, with 9 positions matching TRBD1. The TCR originated in a female BALB/c mouse given C57BL/6 T cells with graft-versus-host disease after an allogeneic hematopoietic cell transplant. Sequences were obtained from gut tissue. The part of the CDR3 DNA that was read is TGTGCTCGCAGTTCGGGACAGGGCTCCGACTACACC. This gives the protein CARSSGQGSDYT. The CDR3, in full, reads CARSSGQGSDYTF.